A selection of T cell receptor beta chains follows, all from one sample in a study of blood T cell repertoires in COVID-19. The table came from immunoSEQ multiplex PCR; TCRdb's copy has only in-frame clones and leaves some out. Seen here are under 300,000 clones, roughly 83% observed once, and the top ten hold roughly a tenth. Sample: peripheral blood. The receptors come from an elderly woman with acute or convalescent COVID-19. Each CDR3 is given with its conserved first and last residue. The D gene is left open where the match is weak. Expanded clones are given a class, and other clones once, few, many or no size at all.

v_call,j_call,d_call,clone_size,cdr3_aa,cdr3_nt
TRBV7-2,TRBJ1-1,.,.,CAGLGGPNTEAFF,TGTGCCGGATTGGGGGGTCCGAACACTGAAGCTTTCTTT
TRBV18,TRBJ1-3,TRBD1,.,CASSPPGTGSTGNTIYF,TGTGCCAGCTCACCACCAGGGACAGGTTCTACTGGAAACACCATATATTTT
TRBV2,TRBJ1-1,.,.,CASSQRGAGTEAFF,TGTGCCAGCAGCCAGCGGGGAGCGGGCACTGAAGCTTTCTTT
TRBV6-1,TRBJ2-7,.,.,CASSEPRYEQYF,TGTGCCAGCAGTGAACCCAGGTACGAGCAGTACTTC
TRBV5-1,TRBJ1-1,TRBD1,.,CASSLGTGGRTEAFF,TGCGCCAGCAGCTTGGGAACAGGGGGAAGGACTGAAGCTTTCTTT
TRBV3-1/TRBV3-2,TRBJ1-3,.,.,CASRHTDSGNTIYF,TGTGCCAGCAGGCACACCGACTCTGGAAACACCATATATTTT
TRBV5-1,TRBJ2-3,.,.,CASSLGGRLTDTQYF,TGCGCCAGCAGCTTGGGTGGCAGACTCACAGATACGCAGTATTTT
TRBV7-6,TRBJ1-6,.,few,CASSLHPPAETRNSPLHF,TGTGCCAGCAGCTTGCACCCGCCGGCTGAGACACGAAATTCACCCCTCCACTTT
TRBV5-1,TRBJ1-1,.,once,CASSRGGEENTEAFF,TGCGCCAGCAGCAGAGGGGGGGAGGAGAACACTGAAGCTTTCTTT
TRBV5-8,TRBJ2-6,.,few,CASSLMKGSGANVLTF,TGTGCCAGCAGCTTGATGAAGGGGTCTGGGGCCAACGTCCTGACTTTC
TRBV6-1,TRBJ1-6,.,.,CASSDRQANSPLHF,TGTGCCAGCAGTGATAGGCAGGCGAATTCACCCCTCCACTTT
TRBV5-1,TRBJ2-2,TRBD1,.,CASSQGDNTGELFF,TGCGCCAGCAGCCAGGGGGATAACACCGGGGAGCTGTTTTTT
TRBV28,TRBJ2-5,.,.,CASSLFQGIGETQYF,TGTGCCAGCAGTTTATTTCAGGGAATAGGGGAGACCCAGTACTTC
TRBV24-1,TRBJ2-1,TRBD2,.,CATSDPPGGREEQFF,TGTGCCACCAGTGATCCCCCGGGGGGTCGGGAGGAGCAGTTCTTC
TRBV3-1/TRBV3-2,TRBJ1-1,TRBD1,.,CASSQGQMNTEAFF,TGTGCCAGCAGCCAGGGACAGATGAACACTGAAGCTTTCTTT
TRBV15,TRBJ1-5,.,.,CATSRDETGNQPQHF,TGTGCCACCAGCAGAGATGAAACAGGGAATCAGCCCCAGCATTTT
TRBV6-6,TRBJ1-2,.,.,CASSYYGRDYGYTF,TGTGCCAGCAGTTACTATGGCAGGGATTATGGCTACACCTTC
TRBV6-5,TRBJ1-1,TRBD1,.,CASLGQGVTEAFF,TGTGCCAGCCTAGGACAGGGTGTCACTGAAGCTTTCTTT
TRBV5-1,TRBJ1-2,.,.,CASSLVTGPSGYTF,TGCGCCAGCAGCTTAGTTACAGGCCCCTCCGGCTACACCTTC
TRBV5-1,TRBJ1-5,.,.,CASSPDSPNQPQHF,TGCGCCAGCAGCCCGGACAGCCCCAATCAGCCCCAGCATTTT
TRBV28,TRBJ1-1,.,once,CASSMVGGTEAFF,TGTGCCAGCAGTATGGTGGGAGGCACTGAAGCTTTCTTT
TRBV24-1,TRBJ2-3,TRBD1,.,CATSESDRATQYF,TGTGCCACCAGTGAGTCTGACAGGGCTACGCAGTATTTT
TRBV12-3/TRBV12-4,TRBJ1-2,.,.,CASSLGLVGWSTF,TGTGCCAGCAGTTTAGGGCTAGTCGGGTGGAGTACCTTC
TRBV2,TRBJ2-1,TRBD2,many,CASSVLRGNEQFF,TGTGCCAGCAGTGTCTTGCGGGGGAATGAGCAGTTCTTC
TRBV4-1,TRBJ1-4,TRBD1,.,CASSHAGTGAANEKLFF,TGCGCCAGCAGCCATGCCGGGACAGGGGCTGCTAATGAAAAACTGTTTTTT
TRBV2,TRBJ2-6,.,.,CASSNFPDRYFSGANVLTF,TGTGCCAGCAGTAACTTCCCGGACAGATATTTCTCTGGGGCCAACGTCCTGACTTTC
TRBV3-1/TRBV3-2,TRBJ2-5,.,.,CASSQEGGVGAAQYF,TGTGCCAGCAGCCAAGAAGGGGGAGTCGGGGCGGCCCAGTACTTC
TRBV6-5,TRBJ2-7,TRBD2,.,CASRPSGGNYEQYF,TGTGCCAGCAGGCCTAGCGGGGGGAACTACGAGCAGTACTTC
TRBV1,TRBJ1-6,.,.,CTSSQRGSYNSPLHF,TGCACCAGCAGCCAACGAGGGTCCTATAATTCACCCCTCCACTTT
TRBV14,TRBJ2-7,.,.,CASSPRLVAYEQYF,TGTGCCAGCAGCCCCCGCCTTGTAGCCTACGAGCAGTACTTC
TRBV24-1,TRBJ1-5,.,.,CATSDSTGRGQPQHF,TGTGCCACCAGTGATTCAACAGGGAGAGGCCAGCCCCAGCATTTT
TRBV9,TRBJ2-1,TRBD1,once,CASSPLGTDYYNEQFF,TGTGCCAGCAGCCCCCTAGGGACAGACTACTACAATGAGCAGTTCTTC
TRBV19,TRBJ1-1,.,.,CASSIDRSEDTEAFF,TGTGCCAGTAGTATAGATCGTTCCGAGGATACTGAAGCTTTCTTT
TRBV5-1,TRBJ1-2,.,.,CASSRDTGIGYTF,TGCGCCAGCAGCCGGGACACGGGGATTGGCTACACCTTC
TRBV5-6,TRBJ2-3,.,.,CASSLESGGQSTDTQYF,TGTGCCAGCAGCTTGGAGAGTGGAGGGCAGAGCACAGATACGCAGTATTTT
TRBV19,TRBJ1-3,.,few,CASRTTPDRASGNTIYF,TGTGCCAGTAGAACTACTCCCGACAGAGCCTCTGGAAACACCATATATTTT
TRBV7-6,TRBJ2-3,TRBD1,.,CASSLSTGGIDTQYF,TGTGCCAGCAGCTTGTCGACAGGGGGCATAGATACGCAGTATTTT
TRBV5-1,TRBJ1-6,TRBD1,.,CASSPDRAGNSPLHF,TGCGCCAGCAGCCCTGACAGGGCCGGTAATTCACCCCTCCACTTT
TRBV29-1,TRBJ2-5,.,once,CSVVAGQETQYF,TGCAGCGTTGTGGCAGGGCAAGAGACCCAGTACTTC
TRBV27,TRBJ1-5,.,once,CASSFRGTMQPQHF,TGTGCCAGCAGTTTCAGAGGGACAATGCAGCCCCAGCATTTT
TRBV28,TRBJ1-5,.,.,CASSPPRMGATNQPQHF,TGTGCCAGCAGTCCCCCCCGCATGGGGGCGACCAATCAGCCCCAGCATTTT
TRBV7-9,TRBJ1-5,.,.,CASSPLPDSNQPQHF,TGTGCCAGCAGCCCCTTGCCAGATAGCAATCAGCCCCAGCATTTT
TRBV30,TRBJ1-4,.,.,CAWSSPGAGASEKLFF,TGTGCCTGGAGTAGCCCTGGGGCAGGGGCGAGTGAAAAACTGTTTTTT
TRBV28,TRBJ1-4,.,.,CASSFRAVRGYEKLFF,TGTGCCAGCAGTTTTAGGGCAGTAAGGGGTTATGAAAAACTGTTTTTT
TRBV27,TRBJ1-4,TRBD1,.,CASTGTGGWEKLFF,TGTGCCAGCACAGGGACAGGGGGCTGGGAAAAACTGTTTTTT
TRBV5-1,TRBJ1-1,TRBD1,.,CASSLEGTGSATEAFF,TGCGCCAGCAGCTTGGAGGGGACAGGGTCCGCGACTGAAGCTTTCTTT
TRBV30,TRBJ2-1,TRBD2,.,CAWSPPVLAGAPGNEQFF,TGTGCCTGGAGTCCACCGGTCCTAGCGGGGGCCCCGGGGAATGAGCAGTTCTTC
TRBV19,TRBJ1-6,TRBD1,.,CASSTQGRTYNSPLHF,TGTGCCAGTAGCACACAGGGGAGGACCTATAATTCACCCCTCCACTTT
TRBV28,TRBJ2-5,TRBD2,.,CASSRAGGNQETQYF,TGTGCCAGCAGTAGGGCGGGGGGGAACCAAGAGACCCAGTACTTC
TRBV5-1,TRBJ2-1,TRBD1,.,CASSVGQNPYNEQFF,TGCGCCAGCAGCGTGGGACAGAACCCCTACAATGAGCAGTTCTTC
TRBV2,TRBJ1-2,TRBD1,.,CAIGQGEGYGYTF,TGTGCCATAGGACAGGGGGAGGGCTATGGCTACACCTTC
TRBV18,TRBJ1-1,.,.,CASSNLQGDTEAFF,TGTGCCAGCTCAAATCTACAGGGAGACACTGAAGCTTTCTTT
TRBV4-1,TRBJ1-5,TRBD1,.,CASSHPGTGDQPQHF,TGCGCCAGCAGCCATCCCGGGACAGGGGATCAGCCCCAGCATTTT
TRBV19,TRBJ1-1,.,.,CASSIKGFTEAFF,TGTGCCAGTAGTATAAAGGGGTTCACTGAAGCTTTCTTT
TRBV19,TRBJ2-2,TRBD1,.,CASSRDRNTGELFF,TGTGCCAGTAGTAGGGACAGAAACACCGGGGAGCTGTTTTTT
TRBV3-1/TRBV3-2,TRBJ2-3,.,.,CASSRRGLENTQYF,TGTGCCAGCAGTCGTCGGGGACTTGAAAATACGCAGTATTTT
TRBV9,TRBJ1-2,TRBD1,.,CASSVGLGFGQANYGYTF,TGTGCCAGCAGCGTAGGGCTCGGTTTTGGACAGGCGAACTATGGCTACACCTTC
TRBV29-1,TRBJ1-4,.,.,CSVEGRGDEKLFF,TGCAGCGTTGAGGGCAGGGGAGACGAAAAACTGTTTTTT
TRBV9,TRBJ2-2,TRBD1,.,CASRKGTGVDGELFF,TGTGCCAGCAGGAAAGGGACAGGGGTGGACGGGGAGCTGTTTTTT